This T cell receptor beta chain was retrieved from a study of response to subunit inactivated influenza vaccine. Study-wide results and limits: Each seasonal influenza vaccination, the authors suggested, recruits few new T cells.

As to this clonotype: As yet, its antigen is unknown.

In TCRdb, the RT-PCR reads were re-called with MiXCR into one record per CDR3 protein. The sample has more than 700,000 distinct CDR3 sequences; around 20% are singletons. This CDR3 has 13 residues. Germline CDR1 is DFQATT and CDR2 is SNEGSKA (reference sequence). Trimming stripped 1 base from V and 6 bases from J, with 12 bases between. The chain has TRBV20-1 and TRBJ1-1; tentative D call: TRBD1 (6 bases). This receptor was identified in a man between 50 and 59 years old who received an inactivated influenza vaccine. The starting material was PBMCs from blood, obtained 4 to 6 days after vaccination. CDR3 nucleotide sequence: TGCAGTGCTAGAGTATCAGGGGCCGCTGAAGCTTTCTTT. Residues: CSARVSGAAEAFF.